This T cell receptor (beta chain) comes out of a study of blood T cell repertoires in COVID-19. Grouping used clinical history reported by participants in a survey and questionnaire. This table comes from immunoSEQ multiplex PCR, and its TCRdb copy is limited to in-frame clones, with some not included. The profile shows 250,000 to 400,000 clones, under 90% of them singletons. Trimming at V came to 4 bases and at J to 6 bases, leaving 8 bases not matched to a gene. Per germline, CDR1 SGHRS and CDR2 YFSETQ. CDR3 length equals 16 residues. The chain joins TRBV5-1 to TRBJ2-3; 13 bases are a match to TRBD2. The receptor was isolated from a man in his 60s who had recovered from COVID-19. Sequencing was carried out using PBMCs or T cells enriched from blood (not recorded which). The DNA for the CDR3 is TGCGCCAGCAGCCTAGGCCGGACTAGCGGGAGCGATACGCAGTATTTT. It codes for CASSLGRTSGSDTQYF.